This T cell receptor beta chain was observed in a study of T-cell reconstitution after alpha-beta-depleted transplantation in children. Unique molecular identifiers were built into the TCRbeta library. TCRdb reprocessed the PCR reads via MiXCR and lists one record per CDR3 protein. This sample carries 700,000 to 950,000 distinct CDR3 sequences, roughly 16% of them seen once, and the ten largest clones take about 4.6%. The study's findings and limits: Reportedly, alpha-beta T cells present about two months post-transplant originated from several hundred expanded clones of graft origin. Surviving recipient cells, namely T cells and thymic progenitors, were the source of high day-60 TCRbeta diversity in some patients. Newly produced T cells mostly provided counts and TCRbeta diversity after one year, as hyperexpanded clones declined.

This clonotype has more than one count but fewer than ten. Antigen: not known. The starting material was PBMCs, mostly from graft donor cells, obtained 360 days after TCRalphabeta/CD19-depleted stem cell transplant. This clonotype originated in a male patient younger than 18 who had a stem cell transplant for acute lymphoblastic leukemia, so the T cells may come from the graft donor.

CDR3 in amino acids: CSARSGQGSNSPLHF. The CDR3 DNA reads as TGCAGTGCTAGATCCGGACAGGGTTCTAATTCACCCCTCCACTTT. The chain couples TRBV20-1 to TRBJ1-6; 8 nucleotides line up with TRBD1. The CDR3 runs 15 residues. V lost 2 bases to trimming and J lost 6 bases; unmatched junction nucleotides: 6. Per germline, CDR1 DFQATT and CDR2 SNEGSKA (reference sequence).